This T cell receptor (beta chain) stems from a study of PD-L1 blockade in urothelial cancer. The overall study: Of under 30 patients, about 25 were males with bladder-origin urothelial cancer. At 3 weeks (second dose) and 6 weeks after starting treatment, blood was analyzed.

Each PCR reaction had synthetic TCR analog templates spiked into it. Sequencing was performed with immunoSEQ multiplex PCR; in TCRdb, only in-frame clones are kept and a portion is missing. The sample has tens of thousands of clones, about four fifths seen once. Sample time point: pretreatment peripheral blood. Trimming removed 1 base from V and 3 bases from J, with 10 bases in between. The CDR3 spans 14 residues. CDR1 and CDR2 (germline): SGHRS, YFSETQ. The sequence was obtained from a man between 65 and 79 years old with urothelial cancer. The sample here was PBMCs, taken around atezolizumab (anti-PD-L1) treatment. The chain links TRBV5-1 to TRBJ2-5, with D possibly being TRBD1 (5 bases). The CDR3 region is CASSLTVGEETQYF. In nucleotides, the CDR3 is TGCGCCAGCAGCTTGACAGTAGGGGAAGAGACCCAGTACTTC.